The clone carrying this T cell receptor (beta chain) was seen a few times. Germline and junction disagree at one end, which may indicate a read error. This CDR3 spans 15 amino acids. Germline CDR1 SGDLS, CDR2 YYNGEE. Using a J-beta primer mix together with a sample-barcoded 5' primer, a second PCR was run for about 7 to 12 cycles. TCRdb processed the 5' RACE reads anew with MiXCR; each CDR3 protein has one entry. The sample includes 1.4 million to 1.5 million distinct CDR3 sequences, 40% to 50% of them seen just once. These data are taken from a study of blood T cells in healthy people across ages. The sequence was obtained from a woman aged 18 to 35 in good health. This chain links TRBV9 with TRBJ2-7; D is possibly TRBD1 (6 bases). The sample taken for sequencing was blood. The CDR3 reads CASSPKGDTSYEQYF. CDR3 sequence (DNA): TGTGCCAGCAGCCCAAAGGGGGACACCTCCTACGAGCAGTACTTT.